One and the same sample provided the 32 T cell receptor beta chains below, sequenced in a study of monozygotic twins with inflammatory bowel disease. TCRdb re-called the 5' RACE reads and catalogs CDR3 proteins one per entry, DNA excluded. Reported are approximately 160,000 distinct CDR3 sequences; the ten largest clones contain 7.4%. The sequenced sample consisted of blood. These receptors were collected from a human donor with ulcerative colitis or Crohn's disease, or a healthy co-twin of an affected twin (not recorded which).

V usage is TRBV6-2 or TRBV6-3 and J usage is TRBJ2-3; TCRdb indicates TRBD2, and absent DNA this call remains unverified. This CDR3 has 17 residues. Germline-derived CDR1 and CDR2 are MNHEY and SVGEGT. The CDR3 here is CASSSGGLAGVRDTQYF.

The chain links TRBV25-1 to TRBJ1-4; checking the TCRdb D call of TRBD1 is not possible without DNA. The V gene's germline CDR1 is MGHDK and CDR2 SYGVNS. The CDR3 has 15 residues. The CDR3 here is CASSGQGWGDEKLFF.

The chain couples TRBV6-2 or TRBV6-3 to TRBJ2-2; TCRdb reports TRBD2, a call that lacks DNA to check it against. The CDR3 runs to 16 residues. In germline, CDR1 is MNHEY, CDR2 SVGEGT. CDR3 protein: CASSHGAGVGTGELFF.

The chain uses TRBV29-1 and TRBJ1-1; the D call from TCRdb, TRBD1, cannot be confirmed without DNA. Germline CDR1 reads SQVTM; CDR2 reads ANQGSEA. The CDR3 runs 11 residues. The CDR3 loop reads CSTNRGAEAFF.

The chain couples TRBV30 to TRBJ1-2; no DNA is available, so the TRBD1 call from TCRdb remains unchecked. Germline-derived CDR1 and CDR2 are GTSNPN and SVGIG (reference sequence). This CDR3 has 12 residues. This CDR3 reads CAWSSGSHGYTF.

The chain couples TRBV4-3 to TRBJ2-7; TCRdb outputs TRBD2, but without DNA this stays unchecked. Germline V gene data show CDR1 as LGHNA and CDR2 as YSLEER. CDR3 length: 16 amino acids. CDR3 residues: CASSQGRLAAGHEQYF.

J is TRBJ1-1 and V is TRBV19; TCRdb indicates TRBD1, and absent DNA this call remains unverified. Per germline, CDR1 LNHDA and CDR2 SQIVND (reference sequence). The CDR3 consists of 22 residues. The CDR3: CASSIDPPQPSGQAGGNTEAFF.

The chain is built from TRBV9 and TRBJ1-2; TCRdb's assignment of TRBD1 cannot be checked, as there is no DNA. From germline, CDR1 is SGDLS and CDR2 YYNGEE. CDR3 length equals 14 residues. The CDR3 reads CASSVGTGDYGYTF.

The V and J genes are TRBV20-1 and TRBJ1-4. The CDR3 runs 13 residues. Germline-derived CDR1 and CDR2 are DFQATT and SNEGSKA (reference sequence). The CDR3: CSARRSANEKLFF.

The chain carries TRBV4-2 and TRBJ2-4. Germline CDR1 is LGHNA and CDR2 is YNFKEQ. This CDR3 spans 20 amino acids. CDR3 sequence reads: CASSQDLASGQGAAKNIQYF.

The J gene is TRBJ1-4, the V gene TRBV20-1; TCRdb reports TRBD1, a call that lacks DNA to check it against. The CDR3 sequence is 14 residues long. Germline V lookup: CDR1 DFQATT, CDR2 SNEGSKA (reference sequence). The CDR3 loop is CSAREGEFNEKLFF.

The chain links TRBV10-3 to TRBJ2-7; TCRdb proposes TRBD2, but this gene call is untestable without DNA. CDR1 ENHRY and CDR2 SYGVKD come from the germline V gene. The CDR3 length is 14 residues. CDR3 amino acids: CAISGILGAYEQYF.

The chain carries TRBV25-1 and TRBJ1-6; with no DNA, the TCRdb D assignment of TRBD1 cannot be verified. Germline CDR1 is MGHDK and CDR2 is SYGVNS. This CDR3 spans 15 amino acids. The CDR3 reads CASSEAGGLNSPLHF.

CDR3 region: CASPAPELGTEAFF. This chain connects TRBV6-1 to TRBJ1-1; the D call from TCRdb, TRBD1, cannot be confirmed without DNA. This CDR3 is 14 amino acids long. Per germline, CDR1 MNHNS and CDR2 SASEGT.

The chain recombines TRBV11-2 with TRBJ2-1. From germline, CDR1 is SGHAT and CDR2 FQNNGV. This CDR3 contains 12 residues. CDR3 region: CASSRASNEQFF.

The gene calls are TRBV10-3 and TRBJ2-7; TCRdb's assignment of TRBD2 cannot be checked, as there is no DNA. Germline CDR1 and CDR2: ENHRY and SYGVKD. The CDR3 runs 18 residues. CDR3 loop: CAISESGTSGRKPGEQYF.

V gene TRBV7-9 combines with J gene TRBJ1-1; the TRBD1 assignment by TCRdb is unverifiable without DNA. This CDR3 is built from 13 residues. From germline, CDR1 is SEHNR and CDR2 FQNEAQ (reference sequence). The CDR3 protein is CASSLQGNAEAFF.

This rearrangement joins TRBV15 to TRBJ2-2; TCRdb's D call, TRBD2, is unchecked because there is no DNA. The CDR3 has 15 residues. The germline V gene has CDR1 LNHNV and CDR2 YYDKDF (reference sequence). The CDR3 loop is CATSFGRVGTGELFF.

The J gene is TRBJ2-5, the V gene TRBV20-1; TCRdb's D gene call, TRBD1, goes unchecked for lack of DNA. This CDR3 contains 15 residues. CDR1 and CDR2 from the germline V gene are DFQATT and SNEGSKA (reference sequence). The CDR3 here is CSARDRAGNQETQYF.

The chain links TRBV4-1 to TRBJ1-2; TCRdb outputs TRBD1, but without DNA this stays unchecked. Germline V gene data show CDR1 as MGHRA and CDR2 as YSYEKL. CDR3 length equals 15 residues. The CDR3 sequence: CASSQDSGTGYGYTF.

This sequence joins TRBV7-2 and TRBJ1-4; TCRdb reports TRBD1, a call that lacks DNA to check it against. Germline-derived CDR1 and CDR2 are SGHTA and FQGNSA. There are 15 residues in the CDR3. CDR3 loop: CASSETGAPNEKLFF.

The rearrangement links TRBV20-1 to TRBJ2-3; the D call from TCRdb, TRBD2, cannot be confirmed without DNA. The germline V gene encodes CDR1 DFQATT and CDR2 SNEGSKA (reference sequence). The CDR3 contains 15 residues. CDR3 sequence reads: CSARDSGRSTDTQYF.

The V and J genes are TRBV2 and TRBJ1-1; the TCRdb D gene call, TRBD1, has no DNA to confirm it. CDR3 length equals 12 residues. From germline, CDR1 is SNHLY and CDR2 FYNNEI. The CDR3 sequence is CAGDRGETEAFF.

This sequence joins TRBV12-3 or TRBV12-4 and TRBJ2-2; the D call from TCRdb, TRBD2, cannot be confirmed without DNA. There are 17 residues in the CDR3. This chain's CDR3 is CASSSGTSGRIGGELFF.

V and J are TRBV28 and TRBJ2-1; TCRdb's D call of TRBD1 is untestable without DNA. CDR1 and CDR2 (germline): MDHEN, SYDVKM. The CDR3 sequence is 18 residues long. The CDR3 is CASPPNLGVALGGNEQFF.

This chain joins TRBV4-2 and TRBJ2-7; TCRdb's D call of TRBD2 is untestable without DNA. This CDR3 contains 18 residues. Germline CDR1 reads LGHNA; CDR2 reads YNFKEQ. The CDR3 loop reads CASSQGLGADYLSYEQYF.

V usage is TRBV5-1 and J usage is TRBJ2-3; the D call from TCRdb, TRBD2, cannot be confirmed without DNA. This CDR3 spans 15 amino acids. CDR1 SGHRS and CDR2 YFSETQ come from the germline V gene. CDR3 protein: CASGFGLADTDTQYF.

The V gene is TRBV29-1, the J gene TRBJ2-5; without DNA, the TCRdb call of TRBD2 cannot be checked. The germline V gene has CDR1 SQVTM and CDR2 ANQGSEA. This CDR3 spans 15 amino acids. Here the CDR3 reads CSVERGLAGIETQYF.

V gene TRBV7-9 combines with J gene TRBJ1-2. CDR1 is SEHNR, CDR2 FQNEAQ, per germline (reference sequence). The CDR3 has 13 residues. Here the CDR3 reads CASFPQTNYGYTF. The full variable domain, completed using reference TRBV7-9 and TRBJ1-2, is DTGVSQNPRHKITKRGQNVTFRCDPISEHNRLYWYRQTLGQGPEFLTYFQNEAQLEKSRLLSDRFSAERPKGSFSTLEIQRTEQGDSAMYLCASFPQTNYGYTFGSGTRLTVV.

The gene calls are TRBV7-2 and TRBJ1-2. This CDR3 has 15 residues. Germline V CDR1 and CDR2: SGHTA, FQGNSA. CDR3 region: CASSLAGRMDYGYTF. The full variable domain, in which reference TRBV7-2 and TRBJ1-2 provide the parts outside the CDR3, is GAGVSQSPSNKVTEKGKDVELRCDPISGHTALYWYRQSLGQGLEFLIYFQGNSAPDKSGLPSDRFSAERTGGSVSTLTIQRTQQEDSAVYLCASSLAGRMDYGYTFGSGTRLTVV.

V and J are TRBV7-2 and TRBJ2-3; TCRdb gives TRBD2 as the D gene, but with no DNA this cannot be confirmed. This CDR3 is built from 14 residues. The germline V gene has CDR1 SGHTA and CDR2 FQGNSA. The CDR3 region is CASSRAGYKDTQYF.

The V call is TRBV5-6, the J call TRBJ1-1; TCRdb reports TRBD1, a call that lacks DNA to check it against. Germline lookup yields CDR1 SGHDT and CDR2 YYEEEE. The CDR3 extends over 14 amino acids. The CDR3: CASSFGQLNTEAFF.